A selection of T cell receptor beta chains follows, all from one sample in a study of OX40 agonist ivuxolimab in advanced cancers. The method was immunoSEQ multiplex PCR; TCRdb's version includes in-frame clones alone and lacks a portion of them. The data hold about 58,000 clones, with 88% observed a single time. This sample comprised CD4+ or CD8+ T cells sorted from blood, obtained in a trial of the OX40 agonist ivuxolimab. The receptor source for this set is an adult with an advanced solid tumor such as melanoma, head and neck, liver or kidney cancer. Both conserved end residues are part of each CDR3. A D gene is named only where the DNA matches it firmly. Clone size is shown for a subset of rows, as once, few, many or a class of expanded clone.

abundance: .
v_gene: TRBV18
j_gene: TRBJ2-1
d_gene: .
CDR3aa: CASSPPGLQANEQFF
CDR3nt: TGTGCCAGCTCACCGCCGGGACTCCAGGCCAATGAGCAGTTCTTC

abundance: once
v_gene: TRBV30
j_gene: TRBJ2-1
d_gene: .
CDR3aa: CARGGTRGDKSYNEQFF
CDR3nt: TGTGCCAGAGGCGGAACTAGGGGGGATAAATCCTACAATGAGCAGTTCTTC

abundance: .
v_gene: TRBV28
j_gene: TRBJ2-7
d_gene: TRBD2
CDR3aa: CASSWGGYEQYF
CDR3nt: TGTGCCAGCTCATGGGGGGGTTACGAGCAGTACTTC

abundance: .
v_gene: TRBV28
j_gene: TRBJ2-1
d_gene: TRBD1
CDR3aa: CASNRGNEQFF
CDR3nt: TGTGCCAGCAACAGGGGAAATGAGCAGTTCTTC

abundance: .
v_gene: TRBV5-1
j_gene: TRBJ2-1
d_gene: TRBD2
CDR3aa: CASSPGTSSYNEQFF
CDR3nt: TGCGCCAGCAGCCCTGGGACTAGCAGTTACAATGAGCAGTTCTTC

abundance: .
v_gene: TRBV7-9
j_gene: TRBJ1-2
d_gene: .
CDR3aa: CASSPRGSDGYTF
CDR3nt: TGTGCCAGCAGCCCCCGGGGAAGTGATGGCTACACCTTC

abundance: once
v_gene: TRBV19
j_gene: TRBJ2-5
d_gene: .
CDR3aa: CASSISQVQETQYF
CDR3nt: TGTGCCAGTAGTATCTCCCAAGTCCAAGAGACCCAGTACTTC

abundance: .
v_gene: TRBV6-5
j_gene: TRBJ2-7
d_gene: .
CDR3aa: CASSYVSDALEQYF
CDR3nt: TGTGCCAGCAGTTACGTAAGTGATGCACTCGAGCAGTACTTC

abundance: .
v_gene: TRBV6-1
j_gene: TRBJ1-5
d_gene: TRBD1
CDR3aa: CASSLTGESQPQHF
CDR3nt: TGTGCCAGCAGTCTTACAGGGGAATCTCAGCCCCAGCATTTT

abundance: .
v_gene: TRBV28
j_gene: TRBJ2-7
d_gene: TRBD2
CDR3aa: CASSPHLRGGKYEQYF
CDR3nt: TGTGCCAGCAGCCCCCACCTTCGGGGGGGAAAGTACGAGCAGTACTTC

abundance: .
v_gene: TRBV2
j_gene: TRBJ2-2
d_gene: .
CDR3aa: CASSEGGVVGELFF
CDR3nt: TGTGCCAGCAGTGAAGGGGGAGTGGTCGGGGAGCTGTTTTTT

abundance: .
v_gene: TRBV7-9
j_gene: TRBJ2-2
d_gene: .
CDR3aa: CASSTLMGTGELFF
CDR3nt: TGTGCCAGCAGCACCCTAATGGGCACCGGGGAGCTGTTTTTT

abundance: .
v_gene: TRBV5-4
j_gene: TRBJ2-3
d_gene: .
CDR3aa: CASSSATSTDTQYF
CDR3nt: TGTGCCAGCAGCTCCGCCACTAGCACAGATACGCAGTATTTT

abundance: .
v_gene: TRBV5-1
j_gene: TRBJ1-1
d_gene: .
CDR3aa: CASNDLGGNPEAFF
CDR3nt: TGCGCCAGCAACGACCTCGGGGGTAACCCTGAAGCTTTCTTT

abundance: .
v_gene: TRBV5-6
j_gene: TRBJ2-7
d_gene: .
CDR3aa: CASSLVGSLRSYEQYF
CDR3nt: TGTGCCAGCAGCTTGGTAGGCAGCCTCAGATCCTACGAGCAGTACTTC

abundance: .
v_gene: TRBV19
j_gene: TRBJ1-2
d_gene: .
CDR3aa: CASKFAYGYTF
CDR3nt: TGTGCCAGTAAGTTCGCCTATGGCTACACCTTC

abundance: .
v_gene: TRBV6-5
j_gene: TRBJ2-2
d_gene: .
CDR3aa: CASRSRPDFTGELFF
CDR3nt: TGTGCCAGCAGGTCCCGCCCGGACTTCACCGGGGAGCTGTTTTTT

abundance: .
v_gene: TRBV28
j_gene: TRBJ2-1
d_gene: TRBD1
CDR3aa: CASSLRGPGFSDEQFF
CDR3nt: TGTGCCAGCAGTTTAAGGGGGCCAGGGTTTTCAGATGAGCAGTTCTTC

abundance: .
v_gene: TRBV19
j_gene: TRBJ2-1
d_gene: TRBD2
CDR3aa: CASSTWTSGVYNEQFF
CDR3nt: TGTGCCAGTAGTACTTGGACTAGCGGGGTATACAATGAGCAGTTCTTC

abundance: .
v_gene: TRBV7-2
j_gene: TRBJ2-7
d_gene: .
CDR3aa: CASSFGPSVDEQYF
CDR3nt: TGTGCCAGCAGCTTCGGACCGAGCGTGGACGAGCAGTACTTC

abundance: .
v_gene: TRBV5-6
j_gene: TRBJ2-1
d_gene: .
CDR3aa: CASSLWGAGQFF
CDR3nt: TGTGCCAGCAGCTTGTGGGGAGCCGGGCAGTTCTTC

abundance: .
v_gene: TRBV11-3
j_gene: TRBJ2-3
d_gene: .
CDR3aa: CASSLGTPDTQYF
CDR3nt: TGTGCCAGCAGCTTAGGAACTCCAGATACGCAGTATTTT

abundance: .
v_gene: TRBV19
j_gene: TRBJ2-7
d_gene: .
CDR3aa: CASSPGTFAGEQYF
CDR3nt: TGTGCCAGTAGTCCCGGGACTTTCGCGGGCGAGCAGTACTTC

abundance: .
v_gene: TRBV19
j_gene: TRBJ1-5
d_gene: .
CDR3aa: CASKKQGGNQPQHF
CDR3nt: TGTGCCAGTAAAAAACAGGGAGGCAATCAGCCCCAGCATTTT

abundance: .
v_gene: TRBV5-1
j_gene: TRBJ2-1
d_gene: .
CDR3aa: CASSLVTYHYNEQFF
CDR3nt: TGCGCCAGCAGCTTGGTGACTTACCACTACAATGAGCAGTTCTTC

abundance: .
v_gene: TRBV6-1
j_gene: TRBJ1-2
d_gene: TRBD1
CDR3aa: CASSEAPGQGLGYTF
CDR3nt: TGTGCCAGCAGTGAAGCGCCTGGACAGGGTTTAGGCTACACCTTC

abundance: .
v_gene: TRBV5-1
j_gene: TRBJ2-3
d_gene: TRBD2
CDR3aa: CASSLVPRERSDTQYF
CDR3nt: TGCGCCAGCAGCTTGGTCCCGCGGGAGCGGTCAGATACGCAGTATTTT

abundance: .
v_gene: TRBV30
j_gene: TRBJ2-3
d_gene: TRBD1
CDR3aa: CAWSVGQGSTDTQYF
CDR3nt: TGTGCCTGGAGTGTAGGACAGGGGAGCACAGATACGCAGTATTTT

abundance: .
v_gene: TRBV7-2
j_gene: TRBJ2-1
d_gene: .
CDR3aa: CASSSSPSPGYNEQFF
CDR3nt: TGTGCCAGCAGCTCCAGTCCCTCCCCCGGCTACAATGAGCAGTTCTTC

abundance: .
v_gene: TRBV5-4
j_gene: TRBJ2-1
d_gene: TRBD1
CDR3aa: CASSLIRTGGEYNEQFF
CDR3nt: TGTGCCAGCAGCTTAATTCGGACAGGGGGAGAATACAATGAGCAGTTCTTC

abundance: once
v_gene: TRBV30
j_gene: TRBJ1-2
d_gene: TRBD1
CDR3aa: CAWTGTGAGYTF
CDR3nt: TGTGCCTGGACGGGAACAGGGGCCGGCTACACCTTC

abundance: .
v_gene: TRBV4-1
j_gene: TRBJ1-3
d_gene: .
CDR3aa: CASSREFRAGNTIYF
CDR3nt: TGCGCCAGCAGCCGCGAGTTCAGGGCTGGAAACACCATATATTTT

abundance: .
v_gene: TRBV5-5
j_gene: TRBJ1-1
d_gene: .
CDR3aa: CASSFLRNTEAFF
CDR3nt: TGTGCCAGCAGCTTCCTGAGAAACACTGAAGCTTTCTTT

abundance: .
v_gene: TRBV11-2
j_gene: TRBJ2-7
d_gene: .
CDR3aa: CASSSVRGSTVEQYF
CDR3nt: TGTGCCAGCAGCTCGGTTCGGGGGAGCACGGTCGAGCAGTACTTC

abundance: .
v_gene: TRBV10-2
j_gene: TRBJ2-1
d_gene: TRBD1
CDR3aa: CASYRGRGQFF
CDR3nt: TGCGCCAGCTACAGGGGGCGCGGGCAGTTCTTC

abundance: .
v_gene: TRBV15
j_gene: TRBJ2-3
d_gene: .
CDR3aa: CATSSNPPNTQYF
CDR3nt: TGTGCCACCAGCAGTAACCCCCCTAATACGCAGTATTTT

abundance: .
v_gene: TRBV11-2
j_gene: TRBJ2-7
d_gene: TRBD2
CDR3aa: CASSLDTASGTYEQYF
CDR3nt: TGTGCCAGCAGCTTAGATACAGCTAGCGGCACCTACGAGCAGTACTTC

abundance: .
v_gene: TRBV7-2
j_gene: TRBJ2-3
d_gene: .
CDR3aa: CASSLGGESTDTQYF
CDR3nt: TGTGCCAGCAGCTTAGGGGGGGAAAGCACAGATACGCAGTATTTT

abundance: .
v_gene: TRBV19
j_gene: TRBJ2-1
d_gene: TRBD1
CDR3aa: CASSMGDRNNEQFF
CDR3nt: TGTGCCAGTAGTATGGGGGACAGAAACAATGAGCAGTTCTTC

abundance: .
v_gene: TRBV5-6
j_gene: TRBJ2-5
d_gene: .
CDR3aa: CASSLAGPQETQYF
CDR3nt: TGTGCCAGCAGCTTGGCAGGGCCTCAAGAGACCCAGTACTTC

abundance: .
v_gene: TRBV10-2
j_gene: TRBJ2-2
d_gene: TRBD1
CDR3aa: CASSPGTGATGELFF
CDR3nt: TGCGCCAGCAGTCCCGGGACAGGGGCCACCGGGGAGCTGTTTTTT

abundance: .
v_gene: TRBV6-5
j_gene: TRBJ2-7
d_gene: .
CDR3aa: CASSYWSGPTYEQYF
CDR3nt: TGTGCCAGCAGTTACTGGTCAGGGCCCACCTACGAGCAGTACTTC

abundance: .
v_gene: TRBV30
j_gene: TRBJ2-1
d_gene: .
CDR3aa: CAWAGSGSSYNEQFF
CDR3nt: TGTGCCTGGGCGGGTAGCGGAAGCTCCTACAATGAGCAGTTCTTC

abundance: .
v_gene: TRBV6-6
j_gene: TRBJ1-1
d_gene: .
CDR3aa: CASSYGGGTEAFF
CDR3nt: TGTGCCAGCAGTTACGGAGGGGGCACTGAAGCTTTCTTT

abundance: .
v_gene: TRBV18
j_gene: TRBJ1-4
d_gene: .
CDR3aa: CASSRRGDEKLFF
CDR3nt: TGTGCCAGCTCACGCCGGGGGGATGAAAAACTGTTTTTT

abundance: .
v_gene: TRBV21-1
j_gene: TRBJ2-5
d_gene: .
CDR3aa: CASSKPRTSGSCGVETQYF
CDR3nt: TGTGCCAGCAGCAAACCCCGGACTAGCGGGAGCTGTGGGGTAGAGACCCAGTACTTC

abundance: .
v_gene: TRBV2
j_gene: TRBJ1-5
d_gene: .
CDR3aa: CASRTGQGGQPQHF
CDR3nt: TGTGCCAGCAGAACGGGACAAGGGGGTCAGCCCCAGCATTTT

abundance: few
v_gene: TRBV19
j_gene: TRBJ2-3
d_gene: TRBD1
CDR3aa: CASSISPGQGTDTQYF
CDR3nt: TGTGCCAGTAGTATTTCTCCGGGACAGGGGACAGATACGCAGTATTTT

abundance: .
v_gene: TRBV5-1
j_gene: TRBJ2-5
d_gene: TRBD2
CDR3aa: CASSSGLAGGESETQYF
CDR3nt: TGCGCCAGCAGCTCGGGACTAGCGGGAGGAGAGTCGGAGACCCAGTACTTC

abundance: .
v_gene: TRBV19
j_gene: TRBJ1-2
d_gene: TRBD1
CDR3aa: CASSRKGAGVGYTF
CDR3nt: TGTGCCAGTAGCCGGAAGGGGGCAGGGGTTGGCTACACCTTC

abundance: .
v_gene: TRBV5-4
j_gene: TRBJ2-7
d_gene: .
CDR3aa: CASSLERTYGEQYF
CDR3nt: TGTGCCAGCAGCTTGGAGCGGACGTACGGCGAGCAGTACTTC

abundance: once
v_gene: TRBV5-4
j_gene: TRBJ2-1
d_gene: .
CDR3aa: CASSLGGASYNEQFF
CDR3nt: TGTGCCAGCAGCTTGGGGGGGGCGTCCTACAATGAGCAGTTCTTC